Sequencing of this T cell receptor (beta chain) was carried out in a study of neurological immune-mediated disorders. This clonotype was seen a single time. TCRdb processed the 5' RACE reads anew with MiXCR; each CDR3 protein has one entry. This sample has 50,000 or so distinct CDR3 sequences; roughly 25% occur once, and the top ten carry about 23%. The sequenced sample was PBMCs. The TCR originated in a woman aged 65 to 85 in good health.

The CDR3 nucleotides are TGTGCCAGCAGCAAAGGGGGGCCTCGGTACAACGAGCAGTACTTC. Translated: CASSKGGPRYNEQYF. This chain links TRBV12-3 or TRBV12-4 with TRBJ2-7; perhaps D is TRBD1 or TRBD2 (6 bases each). The CDR3 runs to 15 residues. The V end was cut by 6 bases, the J end by 5 bases, with 20 bases between.